This T cell receptor beta chain was observed in a study of T cell repertoires in cytomegalovirus infection. Whole-study context: Selection of CMV epitopes for the study included recently identified HLA-C-restricted and well-studied HLA-B-restricted ones. Based on public TCR beta signatures, there were indications of CMV infection and of a matching HLA type. General study results and limits: Carriers of CMV plus the relevant HLA were identified by cumulative public TCR beta family frequency. HLA-C-restricted CMV clonotypes gave the most frequent clonotype in two of eight donors.

Using its own MiXCR run on the reads, TCRdb lists one record per CDR3 protein. The sample consists of more than 85,000 distinct CDR3 sequences, around 29% of them appearing once. This clonotype occurred a few times. What it binds is unknown. Germline V gives CDR1 MNHEY, CDR2 SVGEGT. Trimming pared 0 bases from V and 4 bases from J, leaving 16 bases between. The CDR3 has 17 residues. The gene calls are TRBV6-2 or TRBV6-3 and TRBJ2-1, with D uncertain. The TCR originated in a human donor in good health (CMV status not recorded). Some clones in this sample may be carry-over from other donors' samples. This specimen consisted of CD8+ T cells from cultured PBMCs, obtained from culture after CMV antigen stimulation. CDR3 sequence reads: CASSYSRVGRDYNEQFF. The DNA of the CDR3 is TGTGCCAGCAGTTACTCCAGAGTAGGGCGAGATTACAATGAGCAGTTCTTC.